A single sample gave rise to the 18 T cell receptor beta chains below, sequenced in a study of blood T cell repertoires in COVID-19. Measured with immunoSEQ multiplex PCR; TCRdb has only the in-frame clones, and not every one. The sample comprises 97,000 or so clones, approximately 88% of which are singletons, and 3.5% to 5% rests with the top ten. Sample: peripheral blood. All receptors come from a human donor in a cohort sampled during active COVID-19.

This clone was picked up one time. The rearrangement links TRBV12-5 to TRBJ2-5, with D tentatively TRBD1 (6 bases). Trimming removed 1 base from V and 7 bases from J, with 13 bases in between. CDR1 and CDR2 (germline): LGHNT, FRNRAP. There are 14 residues in the CDR3. CDR3 DNA: TGTGCTAGTGGTTTGGCCCAGGGGTTCGGGACCCAGTACTTC. Translated, it gives CASGLAQGFGTQYF.

There are a few counts of this clone. The J gene is TRBJ2-3, the V gene TRBV5-1, with TRBD1 matching over 9 bases. The V gene end was trimmed by 4 bases and the J gene end by 2 bases; junction bases not matched to a gene: 5. The CDR3 is made up of 15 amino acids. Germline CDR1 reads SGHRS; CDR2 reads YFSETQ. CDR3 DNA: TGCGCCAGCAGCATCGGACAGGGGTTCACAGATACGCAGTATTTT. This gives the protein CASSIGQGFTDTQYF.

The chain links TRBV11-3 to TRBJ2-7; no clear D. The CDR3 length is 12 residues. Germline V gene data show CDR1 as SGHNT and CDR2 as YENEEA. V was clipped by 1 base and J by 6 bases, with 7 bases between them. The CDR3 region is CASSLVVAEQYF. The DNA of the CDR3 is TGTGCCAGCAGCTTAGTCGTGGCCGAGCAGTACTTC.

The gene calls are TRBV7-8 and TRBJ2-1; possible D gene TRBD2, 6 bases. Per the germline V gene, CDR1 is SGHVS and CDR2 is FQNEAQ. The CDR3 contains 16 residues. Between the trimmed V and J ends, which lost 0 bases and 1 base, there was a span of 10 bases. CDR3: CASSLAAGYSYNEQFF. The CDR3 nucleotides read TGTGCCAGCAGCTTAGCGGCGGGGTATTCCTACAATGAGCAGTTCTTC.

In its sample, this clone was seen a few times. The chain is built from TRBV11-2 and TRBJ2-7; unclear D gene. CDR1 is SGHAT and CDR2 is FQNNGV in the germline V gene. The CDR3 covers 15 residues. Trimming shortened V by 5 bases and J by 1 base, and 15 bases separated the two germline ends. CDR3 coding DNA: TGTGCCAGCAGCCCTGTAGCACTGAGATCCTACGAGCAGTACTTC. Amino acids: CASSPVALRSYEQYF.

Here the CDR3 reads CASSYFRGASNQPQHF. CDR3 nucleotides: TGTGCCAGCAGTTACTTCAGAGGCGCTAGCAATCAGCCCCAGCATTTT. This rearrangement joins TRBV6-2 or TRBV6-3 to TRBJ1-5, with D uncertain. From germline, CDR1 is MNHEY and CDR2 SVGEGT. The germline V and J ends were trimmed by 1 base and 0 bases, with 10 bases remaining between them. There are 16 residues in the CDR3.

The chain combines TRBV4-2 with TRBJ1-5; D is ambiguous. Between the trimmed V and J ends, which lost 0 bases and 4 bases, there was a span of 10 bases. CDR1 and CDR2 from the germline V gene are LGHNA and YNFKEQ. The length of the CDR3 is 15 residues. The CDR3 region has the DNA TGTGCCAGCAGCCAAGATTTGGCATTGAATCAGCCCCAGCATTTT. It specifies CASSQDLALNQPQHF.

The rearrangement links TRBV6-5 to TRBJ1-4; D not resolved. The CDR3 extends over 14 amino acids. V was clipped by 2 bases and J by 8 bases, with 12 bases between them. From germline, CDR1 is MNHEY and CDR2 SVGAGI. The CDR3 spells CASSYGHLSEKLFF. CDR3 nucleotides: TGTGCCAGCAGTTACGGGCACCTTTCGGAAAAACTGTTTTTT.

The CDR3 DNA reads TGCGCCAGCAGCTTGGCCAGGGGGACCTACGAGCAGTACTTC. Protein product: CASSLARGTYEQYF. This chain connects TRBV5-1 to TRBJ2-7; 7 bases are a match to TRBD1. V gave up 0 bases and J gave up 2 bases; unmatched junction bases: 2. This CDR3 is built from 14 residues. Looked up from germline, CDR1 is SGHRS and CDR2 is YFSETQ.

The chain couples TRBV11-3 to TRBJ2-7; 10 bases map to TRBD1. V lost 4 bases and J lost 8; bases outside the gene matches: 5. The germline CDR1 and CDR2 sequences are SGHNT and YENEEA. The CDR3 runs 13 residues. CDR3 amino acids: CASSSGTGVKQYF. The CDR3, as DNA: TGTGCCAGCAGCTCAGGGACAGGGGTTAAGCAGTACTTC.

The rearrangement joins TRBV5-5 to TRBJ1-1, with no clear D. The V gene lost 1 base and the J gene lost 1 base, with 5 bases spanning the gap. Germline V CDR1 and CDR2: SGHKS, YYEKEE (reference sequence). The CDR3 extends over 13 amino acids. The CDR3 DNA sequence: TGTGCCAGCAGCTTGACAGAGAACACTGAAGCTTTCTTT. Its protein product is CASSLTENTEAFF.

This clone was recorded a few times. The J gene is TRBJ1-2, the V gene TRBV5-6; D not certain. Trimming took off 0 bases at V and 5 bases at J, with 5 bases between the two ends. The CDR3 loop spans 12 amino acids. Germline assignment: CDR1 SGHDT and CDR2 YYEEEE. CDR3: CASSLDRYGYTF. The DNA of the CDR3 is TGTGCCAGCAGCTTGGACAGATATGGCTACACCTTC.

V and J are TRBV5-6 and TRBJ1-1; D perhaps matches TRBD1 (5 bases). The CDR3 has 15 residues. Germline V gives CDR1 SGHDT, CDR2 YYEEEE. V lost 2 bases, J lost 6 bases, and 17 bases lay in between. Here the CDR3 reads CASSFSPTTRAEAFF. The CDR3 nucleotides read TGTGCCAGCAGCTTTTCTCCTACGACCAGGGCTGAAGCTTTCTTT.

This chain joins TRBV10-1 and TRBJ1-1; D remains unclear. Per the germline V gene, CDR1 is WNHNN and CDR2 is SYGVQD (reference sequence). The CDR3 covers 13 residues. Trimming removed 3 bases at V and 0 bases at J, with 5 bases between. CDR3 in DNA: TGCGCCAGCAGTGACAGTTTGAACACTGAAGCTTTCTTT. This translates into CASSDSLNTEAFF.

The chain combines TRBV4-1 with TRBJ2-2; D might be TRBD2 (5 bases). The ends were cut back, 8 bases at V and 4 bases at J, with 11 bases in the middle. The CDR3 loop spans 13 amino acids. Germline CDR1 is MGHRA and CDR2 is YSYEKL. The CDR3 DNA reads as TGCGCCAGCTTCGGAGGCGGCACCGGGGAGCTGTTTTTT. It is translated as CASFGGGTGELFF.

The chain uses TRBV6-2 or TRBV6-3 and TRBJ2-7; D gene uncertain. The V end was cut by 2 bases, the J end by 7 bases, with 9 bases between. The CDR3 runs 12 residues. The germline CDR1 and CDR2 sequences are MNHEY and SVGEGT. This chain's CDR3 is CASSYLNREQYF. CDR3 nucleotide sequence: TGTGCCAGCAGTTACCTGAACAGAGAGCAGTACTTC.

The V call is TRBV19, the J call TRBJ2-7; a possible D gene is TRBD1 (6 bases). The CDR3 covers 15 residues. Germline assignment: CDR1 LNHDA and CDR2 SQIVND (reference sequence). The V gene lost 4 bases and the J gene lost 5 bases, with 18 bases spanning the gap. The CDR3 reads CASSTPNRGIHEQYF. In nucleotides, the CDR3 is TGTGCCAGTAGTACCCCAAATAGGGGGATTCACGAGCAGTACTTC.

This clone was detected only a few times. The chain carries TRBV4-2 and TRBJ1-6, with 7 bases that match TRBD1. The V and J ends lost 1 base and 8 bases, in that order; junction bases with no gene match: 5. The CDR3 is 15 residues long. Germline V lookup: CDR1 LGHNA, CDR2 YNFKEQ. CDR3 DNA: TGTGCCAGCAGCCAAGCCGACAGGGATGATTCACCCCTCCACTTT. This codes for CASSQADRDDSPLHF.